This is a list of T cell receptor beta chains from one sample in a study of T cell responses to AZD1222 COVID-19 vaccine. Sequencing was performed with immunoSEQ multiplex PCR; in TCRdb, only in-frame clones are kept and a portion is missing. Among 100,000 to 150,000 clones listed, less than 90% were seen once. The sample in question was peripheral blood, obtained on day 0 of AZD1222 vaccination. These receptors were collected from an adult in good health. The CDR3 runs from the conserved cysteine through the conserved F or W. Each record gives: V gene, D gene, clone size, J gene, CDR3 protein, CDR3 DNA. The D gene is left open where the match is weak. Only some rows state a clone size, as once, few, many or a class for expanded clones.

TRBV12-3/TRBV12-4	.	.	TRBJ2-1	CASSTYNEQFF	TGTGCCAGCAGTACCTACAATGAGCAGTTCTTC
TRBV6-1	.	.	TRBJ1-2	CASSEAPSWYGYTF	TGTGCCAGCAGTGAAGCTCCCTCTTGGTATGGCTACACCTTC
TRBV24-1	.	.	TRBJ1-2	CATSDFELDYGYTF	TGTGCCACCAGTGATTTCGAATTGGACTATGGCTACACCTTC
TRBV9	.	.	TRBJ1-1	CASSVLESNTEAFF	TGTGCCAGCAGCGTTCTAGAGAGCAACACTGAAGCTTTCTTT
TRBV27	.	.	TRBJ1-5	CASSSGAGHGRNQPQHF	TGTGCCAGCAGTTCTGGGGCCGGACACGGACGCAATCAGCCCCAGCATTTT
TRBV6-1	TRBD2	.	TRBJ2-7	CASSEGLAGSSYEQYF	TGTGCCAGCAGTGAGGGACTAGCGGGGAGCTCCTACGAGCAGTACTTC
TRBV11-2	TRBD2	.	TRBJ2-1	CASSKGGRPWAYNEQFF	TGTGCCAGCAGTAAAGGCGGGAGGCCTTGGGCCTACAATGAGCAGTTCTTC
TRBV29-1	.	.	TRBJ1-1	CSVVFWSTEAFF	.
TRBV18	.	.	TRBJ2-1	CASSPPSGAEYNEQFF	TGTGCCAGCTCACCACCATCAGGGGCCGAGTACAATGAGCAGTTCTTC
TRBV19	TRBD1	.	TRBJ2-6	CASGSPGQGFGGANVLTF	TGTGCCAGTGGGTCCCCGGGACAGGGCTTCGGTGGGGCCAACGTCCTGACTTTC
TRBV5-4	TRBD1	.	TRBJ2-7	CASSSGTGVPRGPHYEQYF	TGTGCCAGCAGCTCGGGAACAGGGGTCCCGAGGGGGCCCCACTACGAGCAGTACTTC
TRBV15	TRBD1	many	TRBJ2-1	CATSRQGPTNEQFF	TGTGCCACCAGTAGACAGGGACCTACGAATGAGCAGTTCTTC
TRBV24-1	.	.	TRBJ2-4	CATSDSGRGDIQYF	TGTGCCACCAGTGATTCGGGACGGGGAGACATTCAGTACTTC
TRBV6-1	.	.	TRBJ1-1	CASSDRGSNTEAFF	TGTGCCAGCAGTGACAGGGGTTCGAACACTGAAGCTTTCTTT
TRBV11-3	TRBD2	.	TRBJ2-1	CASSAGTSGRGDEQFF	TGTGCCAGCAGCGCCGGGACTAGCGGGAGAGGGGATGAGCAGTTCTTC
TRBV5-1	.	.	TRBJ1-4	CASSLDRVSLFF	TGCGCCAGCAGCTTGGACCGGGTCTCACTGTTTTTT
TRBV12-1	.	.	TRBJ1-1	CASSLSTVNTEAFF	TGTGCCAGCAGCCTATCGACGGTGAACACTGAAGCTTTCTTT
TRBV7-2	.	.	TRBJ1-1	CASSLTRMNTEAFF	TGTGCCAGCAGCTTAACAAGGATGAACACTGAAGCTTTCTTT
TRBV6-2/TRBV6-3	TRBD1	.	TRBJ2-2	CASSYSTGANTGELFF	TGTGCCAGCAGTTACTCGACAGGGGCGAACACCGGGGAGCTGTTTTTT
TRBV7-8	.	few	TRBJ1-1	CASSLVTGYGEAFF	TGTGCCAGCAGCTTAGTGACCGGGTACGGTGAAGCTTTCTTT
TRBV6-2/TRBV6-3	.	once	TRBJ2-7	CASSYDRRDEQYF	TGTGCCAGCAGTTACGACAGACGGGACGAGCAGTACTTC
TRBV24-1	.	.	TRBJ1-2	CATSDTQGYTF	TGTGCCACCAGTGATACCCAAGGCTACACCTTC
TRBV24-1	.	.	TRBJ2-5	CATSSSGNQETQYF	TGTGCCACCAGTTCCTCGGGGAACCAAGAGACCCAGTACTTC
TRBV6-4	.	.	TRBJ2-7	CASSVGGPSYEQYF	TGTGCCAGCAGTGTCGGGGGACCCTCCTACGAGCAGTACTTC
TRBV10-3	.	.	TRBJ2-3	CAISAPTGGTDTQYF	TGTGCCATCAGTGCTCCGACAGGAGGCACAGATACGCAGTATTTT
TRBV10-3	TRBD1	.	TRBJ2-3	CAISEGTGGSDTQYF	TGTGCCATCAGTGAGGGGACAGGGGGTTCAGATACGCAGTATTTT
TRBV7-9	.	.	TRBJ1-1	CASSLAQGTEAFF	TGTGCCAGCAGCTTAGCGCAGGGCACTGAAGCTTTCTTT
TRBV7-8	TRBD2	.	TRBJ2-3	CASSLVGGSPDTQYF	TGTGCCAGCAGCTTAGTGGGCGGGAGCCCAGATACGCAGTATTTT
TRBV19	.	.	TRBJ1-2	CASSLDGRFYGYTF	TGTGCCAGTAGTCTGGACGGGCGTTTCTATGGCTACACCTTC
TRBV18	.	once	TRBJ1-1	CASSPSDLNTEAFF	TGTGCCAGCTCCCCATCGGATTTGAACACTGAAGCTTTCTTT
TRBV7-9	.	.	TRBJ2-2	CASKPSPNTGELFF	TGTGCCAGCAAACCAAGCCCGAACACCGGGGAGCTGTTTTTT
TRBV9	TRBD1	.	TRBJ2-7	CASSAWTGGDYEQYF	TGTGCCAGCAGCGCCTGGACAGGGGGCGACTACGAGCAGTACTTC
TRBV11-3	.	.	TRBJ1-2	CASSFGYYGYTF	TGTGCCAGCAGCTTCGGGTACTATGGCTACACCTTC
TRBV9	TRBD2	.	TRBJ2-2	CASSVSLLAGGTGELFF	TGTGCCAGCAGCGTATCCTTACTAGCGGGGGGGACCGGGGAGCTGTTTTTT
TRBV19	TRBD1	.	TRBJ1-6	CASMQTGVDSPLHF	TGTGCCAGTATGCAGACAGGGGTTGATTCACCCCTCCACTTT
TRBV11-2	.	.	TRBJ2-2	CASSLEYFLTGELFF	TGTGCCAGCAGCTTAGAATACTTCCTCACCGGGGAGCTGTTTTTT